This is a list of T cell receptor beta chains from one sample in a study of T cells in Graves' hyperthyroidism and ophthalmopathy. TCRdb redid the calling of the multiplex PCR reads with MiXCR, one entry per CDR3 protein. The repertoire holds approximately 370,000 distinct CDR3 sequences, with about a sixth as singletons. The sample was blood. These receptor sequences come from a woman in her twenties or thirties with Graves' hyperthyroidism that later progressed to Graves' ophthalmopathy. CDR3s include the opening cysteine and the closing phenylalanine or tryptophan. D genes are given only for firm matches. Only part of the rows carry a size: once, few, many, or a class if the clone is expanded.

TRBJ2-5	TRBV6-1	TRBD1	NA	TGTGCCAGCAGTGCCCAGGGGGCAGGAGAGACCCAGTACTTC	CASSAQGAGETQYF
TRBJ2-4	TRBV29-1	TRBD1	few	TGCAGCGTTGTGCCGACAGGGGTCGAAAACATTCAGTACTTC	CSVVPTGVENIQYF
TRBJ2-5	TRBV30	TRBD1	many	TGTGCCTGGAGGCGACAGGGACAAGAGACCCAGTACTTC	CAWRRQGQETQYF
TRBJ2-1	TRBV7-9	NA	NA	TGTGCCAGCAGCTTACTTGCGGCAACCGTCAATGAGCAGTTCTTC	CASSLLAATVNEQFF
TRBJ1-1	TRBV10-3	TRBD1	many	TGTGCCATCAGTGAGCCCCCTGCCGACAGGGGAGGTGTGTTGGGCACTGAAGCTTTCTTT	CAISEPPADRGGVLGTEAFF
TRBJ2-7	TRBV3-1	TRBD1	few	TGTGCCAGCAGCCAAGATCCTGGACAGGGGAACTACGAGCAGTACTTC	CASSQDPGQGNYEQYF
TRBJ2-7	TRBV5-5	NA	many	TGTGCCAGCAGCTTTGGCAGGGTGGGCGAGCAGTACTTC	CASSFGRVGEQYF
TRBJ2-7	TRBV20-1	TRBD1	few	TGCAGTGCTAGAGATGGAGGACAGGGATTCTCCTACGAGCAGTACTTC	CSARDGGQGFSYEQYF
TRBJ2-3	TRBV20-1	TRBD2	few	TGCAGTGCTTGGATAGCGGGGGTATTCACAGATACGCAGTATTTT	CSAWIAGVFTDTQYF
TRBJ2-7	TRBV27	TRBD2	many	TGTGCCAGCAGGGCGGGAGGGCCGGCGGGCTACGAGCAGTACTTC	CASRAGGPAGYEQYF
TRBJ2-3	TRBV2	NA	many	TGTGCCAGCAATCTGGGGGCGGAAGATACGCAGTATTTT	CASNLGAEDTQYF
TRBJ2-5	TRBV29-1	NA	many	TGCAGCGTTGATGGAGGGATCCAAGAGACCCAGTACTTC	CSVDGGIQETQYF
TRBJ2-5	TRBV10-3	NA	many	TGTGCCACCGCCATCGCGGCCGTTGGGGAGACCCAGTACTTC	CATAIAAVGETQYF
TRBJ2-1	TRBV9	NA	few	TGTGCCAGCAGCCTGTCAGCTAGCGTCGACGGCGAGCAGTTCTTC	CASSLSASVDGEQFF
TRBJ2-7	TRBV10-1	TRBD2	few	TGCGCCAAAGCGGGAGACTCCTACGAGCAGTACTTC	CAKAGDSYEQYF
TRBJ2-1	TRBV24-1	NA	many	TGTGCCACCGATTCGGGACATGAGCAGTTCTTC	CATDSGHEQFF
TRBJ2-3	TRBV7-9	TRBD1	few	TGTGCCAGCAGCTTGTCGACAGGGACAGATACGCAGTATTTT	CASSLSTGTDTQYF
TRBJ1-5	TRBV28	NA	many	TGTGCCAGCAGAAACTGGGAATCGAGCAATCAGCCCCAGCATTTT	CASRNWESSNQPQHF
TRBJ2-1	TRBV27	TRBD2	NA	TGTGCCAGCGCTAAGGGACTAGCGGGAGGCTACAATGAGCAGTTCTTC	CASAKGLAGGYNEQFF
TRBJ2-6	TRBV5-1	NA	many	TGCGCCAGCAGCCAAAGGACGGGCTCTGGGGCCAACGTCCTGACTTTC	CASSQRTGSGANVLTF
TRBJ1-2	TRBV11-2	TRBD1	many	TGTGCCAGCAGCTCCCCGAGGGACAGGGGGCCCCTTTATGGCTACACCTTC	CASSSPRDRGPLYGYTF
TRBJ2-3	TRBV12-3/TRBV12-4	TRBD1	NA	TGTGCCAGCAGTTTTTTTGAGACCGGGACAGGGGCCATTACAGATACGCAGTATTTT	CASSFFETGTGAITDTQYF
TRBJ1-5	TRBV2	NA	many	TGTGCCAGCAGTGAAAATGGCAGTTTTCAGCCCCAGCATTTT	CASSENGSFQPQHF
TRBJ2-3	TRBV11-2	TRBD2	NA	TGTGCCAGCAGCTTAGGCCGAAGGACTAGCGGGAGGCTTACGCAGTATTTT	CASSLGRRTSGRLTQYF
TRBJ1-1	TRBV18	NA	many	TGTGCCAGCTCGATCGACATGACTGAAGCTTTCTTT	CASSIDMTEAFF
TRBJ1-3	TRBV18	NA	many	TGTGCCAGCTCACCACTGGGACGGAGCTCTGGAAACACCATATATTTT	CASSPLGRSSGNTIYF
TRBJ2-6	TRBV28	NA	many	TGTGCCAGCAGTTCCCTTGGGGGGTCTAGCTCTGGGGCCAACGTCCTGACTTTC	CASSSLGGSSSGANVLTF
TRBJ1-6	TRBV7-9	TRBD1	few	TGTGCCAGCAGCTCCACCGGGACAGGGGATTCACCCCTCCACTTT	CASSSTGTGDSPLHF
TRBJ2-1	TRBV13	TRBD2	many	TGTGCCAGCAGCTCAACCTCGGGACTAGCGGGACCAGAGCAGTTCTTC	CASSSTSGLAGPEQFF
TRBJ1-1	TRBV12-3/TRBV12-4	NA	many	TGTGCCAGCAGTGAAGGGGACGCTTTCTTT	CASSEGDAFF
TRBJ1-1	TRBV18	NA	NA	TGTGCCAGCTCACCGGTCCGGCAGGGAAGTATCATGAACACTGAAGCTTTCTTT	CASSPVRQGSIMNTEAFF
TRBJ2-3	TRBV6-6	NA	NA	TGTGCCAGCAGTTACTCTACTCAGGGCAACACAGATACGCAGTATTTT	CASSYSTQGNTDTQYF
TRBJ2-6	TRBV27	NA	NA	TGTGCCAGCAGTGCCAGTATCTCTGGGGCCAACGTCCTGACTTTC	CASSASISGANVLTF
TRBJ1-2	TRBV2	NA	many	TGTGCCAGCAGTGAGCAGGTCTATGGCTACACCTTC	CASSEQVYGYTF
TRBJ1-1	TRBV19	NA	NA	TGTGCCAGTAGTATAGTCAGAGGAACTGAAGCTTTCTTT	CASSIVRGTEAFF
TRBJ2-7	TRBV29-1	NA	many	TGCAGCGTCAAACAACTAGATCTCTACGAGCAGTACTTC	CSVKQLDLYEQYF
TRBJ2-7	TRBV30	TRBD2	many	TGTGCCTGGTCGGGACTAGCGGGGGGGCCTGTCGGGACCTACGAGCAGTACTTC	CAWSGLAGGPVGTYEQYF
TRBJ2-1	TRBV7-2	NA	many	TGTGCCAGCAGCTTAGACTCGCGTAGCGGCCATTACAATGAGCAGTTCTTC	CASSLDSRSGHYNEQFF
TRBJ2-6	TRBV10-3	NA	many	TGTGCCATCAGTGCGGGTTCGGGAGGGGGCCGAAGCTCTGGGGCCAACGTCCTGACTTTC	CAISAGSGGGRSSGANVLTF
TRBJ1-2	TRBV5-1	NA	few	TGCGCCAGCAGCCCGAACAGCGAGAACTATGGCTACACCTTC	CASSPNSENYGYTF